This TCR beta chain was observed in a study of blood T cell repertoires in COVID-19. Study overall: Both acute and convalescent COVID-19 samples were obtained from the United States, Italy and Spain. PBMCs, B-cell-depleted T cells, or T cells provided the cDNA or gDNA that made up the material.

Original processing notes: Quantification of nucleated cells was approximated via reference gene primer amplification. TCRdb's copy holds only in-frame clones and misses some; the assay was immunoSEQ multiplex PCR. For V, J and clone size, that table is used; D and trimming come from the DNA. The repertoire holds 280,000 or so clones, over 75% seen once, with roughly 13% in the top ten. CDR3 length: 17 amino acids. The germline CDR1 and CDR2 sequences are SGDLS and YYNGEE. Trimming shortened V by 2 bases and J by 0 bases, and 15 bases separated the two germline ends. The source of this sequence is a human donor in a cohort sampled during active COVID-19. V is TRBV9 and J is TRBJ1-3, with a tentative D call TRBD1 (5 bases). Sequencing was performed on peripheral blood. CDR3 region: CASSVLDGGSSGNTIYF. CDR3 DNA sequence: TGTGCCAGCAGCGTCCTGGACGGGGGAAGCTCTGGAAACACCATATATTTT.